This paragraph covers one T cell receptor (beta chain) sequence. The second PCR ran about 6 to 11 cycles with a sample-barcoded 5' primer and J-beta primers. Tagging of each cDNA molecule was performed by a template-switch adaptor with 12 random nucleotides. TCRdb reanalysed the 5' RACE reads using MiXCR and keeps one entry per CDR3 protein. The table includes about 1 million distinct CDR3 sequences, more than 35% detected once. The draw of peripheral blood yielded roughly 10 milliliters from each donor. The data belong to a study of blood T cells in healthy people across ages. Trimming removed 5 bases from V and 0 bases from J; junction bases left unmatched: 8. Germline V lookup: CDR1 SEHNR, CDR2 FQNEAQ (reference sequence). This CDR3 is 16 amino acids long.

Sequencing was performed on blood. The rearrangement joins TRBV7-9 to TRBJ2-3, with 7 bases identical to TRBD1. This clonotype was sampled from a woman aged 60-75 years in good health. The CDR3 nucleotides read TGTGCCAGCAGCAACCGTGACAGGGACAGCACAGATACGCAGTATTTT. Its translation is CASSNRDRDSTDTQYF.